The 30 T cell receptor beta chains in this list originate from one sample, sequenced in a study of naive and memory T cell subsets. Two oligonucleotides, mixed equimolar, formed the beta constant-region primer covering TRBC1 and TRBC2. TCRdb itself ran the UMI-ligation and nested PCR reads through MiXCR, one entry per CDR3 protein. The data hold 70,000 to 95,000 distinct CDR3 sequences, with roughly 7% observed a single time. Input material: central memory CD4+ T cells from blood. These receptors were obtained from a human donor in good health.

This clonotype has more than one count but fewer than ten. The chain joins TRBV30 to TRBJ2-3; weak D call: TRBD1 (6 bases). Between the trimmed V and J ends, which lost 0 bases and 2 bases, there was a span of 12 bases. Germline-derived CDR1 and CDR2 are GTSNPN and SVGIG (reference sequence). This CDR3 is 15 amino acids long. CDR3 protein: CAWSVMGATTDTQYF. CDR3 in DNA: TGTGCCTGGAGTGTAATGGGGGCTACCACAGATACGCAGTATTTT.

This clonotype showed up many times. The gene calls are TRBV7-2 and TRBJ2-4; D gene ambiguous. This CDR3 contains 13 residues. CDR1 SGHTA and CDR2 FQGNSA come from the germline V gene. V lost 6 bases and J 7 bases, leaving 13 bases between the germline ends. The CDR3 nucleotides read TGTGCCAGCAGTAAGGGTACCCCGAACATTCAGTACTTC. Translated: CASSKGTPNIQYF.

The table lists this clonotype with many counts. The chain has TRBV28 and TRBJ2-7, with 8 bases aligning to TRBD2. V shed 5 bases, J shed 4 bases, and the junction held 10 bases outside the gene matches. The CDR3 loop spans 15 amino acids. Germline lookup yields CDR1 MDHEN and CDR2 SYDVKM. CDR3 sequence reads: CASSPAQRGRYEQYF. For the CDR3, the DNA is TGTGCCAGCAGTCCCGCCCAGCGGGGGAGGTACGAGCAGTACTTC.

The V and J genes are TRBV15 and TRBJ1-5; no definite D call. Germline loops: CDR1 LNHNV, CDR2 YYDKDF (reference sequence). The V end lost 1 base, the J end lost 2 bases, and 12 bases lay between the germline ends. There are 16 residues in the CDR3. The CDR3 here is CATSRVVAVGNQPQHF. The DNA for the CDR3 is TGTGCCACCAGCAGAGTGGTGGCAGTAGGCAATCAGCCCCAGCATTTT.

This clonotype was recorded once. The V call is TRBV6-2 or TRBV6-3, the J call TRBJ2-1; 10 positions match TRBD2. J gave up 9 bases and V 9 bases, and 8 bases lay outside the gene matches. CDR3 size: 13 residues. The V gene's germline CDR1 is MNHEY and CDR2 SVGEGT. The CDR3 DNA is TGTGCCAGTAACCTAGCGGGAGAGGGTGAGCAGTTCTTC. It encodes CASNLAGEGEQFF.

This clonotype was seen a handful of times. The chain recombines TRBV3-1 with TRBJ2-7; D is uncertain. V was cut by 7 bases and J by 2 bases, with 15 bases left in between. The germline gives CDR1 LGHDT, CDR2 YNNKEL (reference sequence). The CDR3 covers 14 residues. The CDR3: CASNPRNEPYEQYF. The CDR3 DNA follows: TGTGCCAGCAATCCGAGGAACGAACCCTACGAGCAGTACTTC.

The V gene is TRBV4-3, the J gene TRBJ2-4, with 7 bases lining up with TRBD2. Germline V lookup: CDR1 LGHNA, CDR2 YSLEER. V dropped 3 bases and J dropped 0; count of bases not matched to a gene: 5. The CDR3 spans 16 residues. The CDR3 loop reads CASSHQRGLAKNIQYF. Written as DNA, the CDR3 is TGCGCCAGCAGCCACCAGCGGGGCCTAGCCAAAAACATTCAGTACTTC.

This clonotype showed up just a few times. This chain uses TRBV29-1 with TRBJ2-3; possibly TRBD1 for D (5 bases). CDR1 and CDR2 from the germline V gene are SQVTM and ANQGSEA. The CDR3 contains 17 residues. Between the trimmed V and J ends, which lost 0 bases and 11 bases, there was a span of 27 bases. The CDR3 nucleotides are TGCAGCGTTGAAGAAAAAAATGAGGAAAGGGGTATAGGTATGCAGTATTTT. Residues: CSVEEKNEERGIGMQYF.

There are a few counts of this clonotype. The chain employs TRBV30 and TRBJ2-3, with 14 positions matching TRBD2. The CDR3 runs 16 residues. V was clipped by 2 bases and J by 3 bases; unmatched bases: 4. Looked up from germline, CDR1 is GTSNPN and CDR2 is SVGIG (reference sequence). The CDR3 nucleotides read TGTGCCTGGAGTACGGGACTAGCGGGAGAGACAGATACGCAGTATTTT. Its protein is CAWSTGLAGETDTQYF. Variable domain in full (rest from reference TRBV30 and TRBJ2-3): SQTIHQWPATLVQPVGSPLSLECTVEGTSNPNLYWYRQAAGRGLQLLFYSVGIGQISSEVPQNLSASRPQDRQFILSSKKLLLSDSGFYLCAWSTGLAGETDTQYFGPGTRLTVL.

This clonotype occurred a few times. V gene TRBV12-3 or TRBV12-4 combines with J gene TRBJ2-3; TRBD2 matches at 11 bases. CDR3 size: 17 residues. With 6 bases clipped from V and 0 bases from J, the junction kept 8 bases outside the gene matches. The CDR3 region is CASSPGLAGASTDTQYF. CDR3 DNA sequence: TGTGCCAGCAGCCCTGGACTAGCGGGTGCTAGCACAGATACGCAGTATTTT.

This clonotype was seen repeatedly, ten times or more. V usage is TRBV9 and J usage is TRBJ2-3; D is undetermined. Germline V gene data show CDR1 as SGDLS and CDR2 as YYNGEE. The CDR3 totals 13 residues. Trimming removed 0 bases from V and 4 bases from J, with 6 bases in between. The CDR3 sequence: CASSVGPPDTQYF. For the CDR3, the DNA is TGTGCCAGCAGCGTAGGGCCACCAGATACGCAGTATTTT.

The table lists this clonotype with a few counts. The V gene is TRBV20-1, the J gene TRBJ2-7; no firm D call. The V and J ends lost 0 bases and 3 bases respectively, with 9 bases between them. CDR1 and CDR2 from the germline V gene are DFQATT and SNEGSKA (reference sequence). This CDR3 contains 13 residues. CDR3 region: CSARDYRLYEQYF. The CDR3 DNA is TGCAGTGCTAGAGACTACCGTCTCTACGAGCAGTACTTC.

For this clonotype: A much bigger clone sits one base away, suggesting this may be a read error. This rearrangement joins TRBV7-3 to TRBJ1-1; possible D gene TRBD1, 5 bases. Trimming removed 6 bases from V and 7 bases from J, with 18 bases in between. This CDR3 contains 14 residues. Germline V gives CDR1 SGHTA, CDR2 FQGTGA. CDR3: CASSRDGSGNEAFF. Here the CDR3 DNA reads TGTGCCAGCAGTCGGGACGGCAGTGGGAATGAAGCTTTCTTT.

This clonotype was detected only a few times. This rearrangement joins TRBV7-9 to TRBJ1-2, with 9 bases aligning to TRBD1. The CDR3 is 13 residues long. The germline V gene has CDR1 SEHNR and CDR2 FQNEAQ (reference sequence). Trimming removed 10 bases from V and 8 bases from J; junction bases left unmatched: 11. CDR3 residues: CATVSGTGFGYTF. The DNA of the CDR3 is TGTGCCACAGTCTCCGGGACAGGGTTCGGCTACACCTTC.

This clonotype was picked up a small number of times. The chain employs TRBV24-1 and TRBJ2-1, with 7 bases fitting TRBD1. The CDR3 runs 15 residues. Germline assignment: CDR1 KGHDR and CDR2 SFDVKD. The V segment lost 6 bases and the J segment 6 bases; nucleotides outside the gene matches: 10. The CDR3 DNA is TGTGCCACCAGTACCCTCTCTACAGGGGTCAATGAGCAGTTCTTC. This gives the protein CATSTLSTGVNEQFF.

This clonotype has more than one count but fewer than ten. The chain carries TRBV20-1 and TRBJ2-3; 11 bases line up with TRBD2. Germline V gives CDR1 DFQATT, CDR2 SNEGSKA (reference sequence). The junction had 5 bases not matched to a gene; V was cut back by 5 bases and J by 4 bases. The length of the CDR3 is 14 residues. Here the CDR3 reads CSALLAGGSDTQYF. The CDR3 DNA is TGCAGTGCTCTCCTAGCGGGGGGATCAGATACGCAGTATTTT.

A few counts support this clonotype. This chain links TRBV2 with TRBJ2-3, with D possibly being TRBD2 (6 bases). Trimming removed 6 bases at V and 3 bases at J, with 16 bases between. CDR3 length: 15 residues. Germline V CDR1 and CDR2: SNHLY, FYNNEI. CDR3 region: CASSRRGQPTDTQYF. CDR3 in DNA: TGTGCCAGCAGCCGGCGGGGCCAACCGACAGATACGCAGTATTTT.

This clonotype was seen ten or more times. The CDR3 nucleotides read TGTGCCAGCAGCTTGGCACCAGGGCGAGGAAACACCATATATTTT. This translates into CASSLAPGRGNTIYF. The V and J genes are TRBV5-5 and TRBJ1-3, with D tentatively TRBD1 (5 bases). Germline V gene lookup returns CDR1 SGHKS and CDR2 YYEKEE (reference sequence). The CDR3 spans 15 residues. Trimming removed 0 bases at V and 4 bases at J, with 11 bases between.

CDR3 DNA sequence: TGTGCCAGCAGCCGAATCGACAGGGGGAAGCAGTACTTC. It specifies CASSRIDRGKQYF. This chain links TRBV12-3 or TRBV12-4 with TRBJ2-7; 9 bases agree with TRBD1. The CDR3 contains 13 residues. The J segment lost 8 bases and the V segment lost 6 bases, leaving 8 bases of the junction unmatched.

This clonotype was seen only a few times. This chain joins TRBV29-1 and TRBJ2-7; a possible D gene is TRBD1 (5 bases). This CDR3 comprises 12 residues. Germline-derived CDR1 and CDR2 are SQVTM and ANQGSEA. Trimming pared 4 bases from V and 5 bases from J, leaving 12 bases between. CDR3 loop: CSVVLGLNEQYF. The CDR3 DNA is TGCAGCGTTGTTCTGGGGCTTAACGAGCAGTACTTC.

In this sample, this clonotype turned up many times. CDR3 sequence reads: CASSPSGTSYNEQFF. In DNA form, the CDR3 reads TGTGCCAGCAGTCCTTCCGGGACTAGCTACAATGAGCAGTTCTTC. The rearrangement joins TRBV27 to TRBJ2-1; 8 bases line up with TRBD2. The CDR3 is 15 amino acids. Germline CDR1 reads MNHEY; CDR2 reads SMNVEV (reference sequence). J gave up 3 bases and V 5 bases, and 6 bases lay outside the gene matches.

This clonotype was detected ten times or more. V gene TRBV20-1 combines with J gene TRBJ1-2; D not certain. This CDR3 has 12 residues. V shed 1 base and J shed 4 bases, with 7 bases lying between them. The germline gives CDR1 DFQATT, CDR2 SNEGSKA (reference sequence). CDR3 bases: TGCAGTGCTAGAGTCGAGGTCTATGGCTACACCTTC. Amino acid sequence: CSARVEVYGYTF.

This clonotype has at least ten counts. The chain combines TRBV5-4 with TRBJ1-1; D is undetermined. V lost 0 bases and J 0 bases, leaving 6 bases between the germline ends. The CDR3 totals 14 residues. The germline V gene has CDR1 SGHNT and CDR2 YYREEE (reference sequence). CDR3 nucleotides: TGTGCCAGCAGCTTGGAGCAGGTGAACACTGAAGCTTTCTTT. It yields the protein CASSLEQVNTEAFF. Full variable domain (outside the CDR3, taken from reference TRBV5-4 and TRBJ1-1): ETGVTQSPTHLIKTRGQQVTLRCSSQSGHNTVSWYQQALGQGPQFIFQYYREEENGRGNFPPRFSGLQFPNYSSELNVNALELDDSALYLCASSLEQVNTEAFFGQGTRLTVV.

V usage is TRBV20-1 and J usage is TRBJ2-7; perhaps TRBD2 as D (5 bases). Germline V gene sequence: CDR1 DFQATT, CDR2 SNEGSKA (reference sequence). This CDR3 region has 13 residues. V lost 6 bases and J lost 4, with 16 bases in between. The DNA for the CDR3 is TGCAGTGCAAACACTCGGGGTCGGTACGAGCAGTACTTC. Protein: CSANTRGRYEQYF.

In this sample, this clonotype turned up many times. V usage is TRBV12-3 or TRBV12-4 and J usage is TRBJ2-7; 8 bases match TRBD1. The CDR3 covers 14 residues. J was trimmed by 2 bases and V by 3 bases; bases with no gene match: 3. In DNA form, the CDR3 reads TGTGCCAGCAGTTTCCAACAGGGGGCCTACGAGCAGTACTTC. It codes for CASSFQQGAYEQYF.

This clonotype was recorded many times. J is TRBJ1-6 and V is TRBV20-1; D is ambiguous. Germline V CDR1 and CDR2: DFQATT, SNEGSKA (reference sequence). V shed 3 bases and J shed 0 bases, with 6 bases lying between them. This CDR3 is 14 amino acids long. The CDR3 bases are TGCAGTGCTAGGCGGAGCTCCTATAATTCACCCCTCCACTTT. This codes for CSARRSSYNSPLHF.

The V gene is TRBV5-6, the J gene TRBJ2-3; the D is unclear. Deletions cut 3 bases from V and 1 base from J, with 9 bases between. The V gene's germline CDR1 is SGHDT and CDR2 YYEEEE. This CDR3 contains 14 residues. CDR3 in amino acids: CASSWTDGTDTQYF. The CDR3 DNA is TGTGCCAGCAGCTGGACGGACGGCACAGATACGCAGTATTTT. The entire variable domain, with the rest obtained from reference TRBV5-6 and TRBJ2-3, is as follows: DAGVTQSPTHLIKTRGQQVTLRCSPKSGHDTVSWYQQALGQGPQFIFQYYEEEERQRGNFPDRFSGHQFPNYSSELNVNALLLGDSALYLCASSWTDGTDTQYFGPGTRLTVL.

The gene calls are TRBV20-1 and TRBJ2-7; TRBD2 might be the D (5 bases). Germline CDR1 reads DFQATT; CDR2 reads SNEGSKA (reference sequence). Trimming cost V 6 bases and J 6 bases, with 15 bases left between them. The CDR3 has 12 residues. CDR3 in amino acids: CSALPGKGEQYF. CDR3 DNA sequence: TGCAGTGCCCTTCCCGGGAAGGGCGAGCAGTACTTC.

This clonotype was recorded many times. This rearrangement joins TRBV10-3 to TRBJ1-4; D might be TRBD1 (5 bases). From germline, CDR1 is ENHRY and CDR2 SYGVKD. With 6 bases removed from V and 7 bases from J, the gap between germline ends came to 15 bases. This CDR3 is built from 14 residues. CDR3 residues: CAIRPTAQSEKLFF. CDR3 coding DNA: TGTGCCATCAGACCGACAGCCCAGAGTGAAAAACTGTTTTTT.

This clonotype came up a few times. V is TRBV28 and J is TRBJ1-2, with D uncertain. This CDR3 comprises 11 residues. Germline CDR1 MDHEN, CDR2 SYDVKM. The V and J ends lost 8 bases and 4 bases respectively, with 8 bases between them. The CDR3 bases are TGTGCCAGCGGACGGTCCTATGGCTACACCTTC. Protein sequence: CASGRSYGYTF.